A selection of T cell receptor beta chains follows, all from one sample in a study of human T cells and chemical hapten exposure. TCRdb re-called the RACE reads through MiXCR, storing one row per CDR3 protein. This table has 60,000 or so distinct CDR3 sequences, 8% to 10% appearing once. The material sequenced was whole blood, taken in connection with sensitization to the hapten diphenylcyclopropenone (DPC). Source of these receptors: a man aged 40-50 years with alopecia areata. Some clones in this sample may be carry-over from other donors' samples. Both conserved end residues are trimmed from each CDR3.

v_gene: TRBV3-1
CDR3aa: ASSQEPKTTVYEQF

v_gene: TRBV18
CDR3aa: ASSPPAGRTDTQY

v_gene: TRBV25-1
CDR3aa: ASLPPGGSGANVLT

v_gene: TRBV9
CDR3aa: ASSVRGQGAYNEQF

v_gene: TRBV28
CDR3aa: ASIPRGYNEQF

v_gene: TRBV19
CDR3aa: ASSIGRINEKLF

v_gene: TRBV12-3/TRBV12-4
CDR3aa: ASSSQSTGELF

v_gene: TRBV4-3
CDR3aa: ASSLGVGTGELF

v_gene: TRBV7-9
CDR3aa: ASSLDRAGETQY

v_gene: TRBV5-6
CDR3aa: ASSFDVQAEAKNIQY

v_gene: TRBV19
CDR3aa: ASSIKGPRPGVARQF

v_gene: TRBV6-2/TRBV6-3
CDR3aa: ASSRRGSTNEKLF

v_gene: TRBV11-3
CDR3aa: ASSLETSGRNEQF

v_gene: TRBV7-3
CDR3aa: ASSPDRVGTDTQY

v_gene: TRBV7-3
CDR3aa: ASSSRQGADEQF

v_gene: TRBV7-9
CDR3aa: ASSLEGSGTDTQY

v_gene: TRBV20-1
CDR3aa: SARGTSKAYEQY

v_gene: TRBV11-2
CDR3aa: ASSLKIGVMPDTQY

v_gene: TRBV24-1
CDR3aa: ATSDPAGTKEGDIQY

v_gene: TRBV27
CDR3aa: ASSLEGFQETQY

v_gene: TRBV28
CDR3aa: ASSLAPRGGSYEQY

v_gene: TRBV6-5
CDR3aa: ASSQYDTQY

v_gene: TRBV5-1
CDR3aa: ASSPPGNNEQF

v_gene: TRBV28
CDR3aa: ASSSVFYEQY

v_gene: TRBV6-4
CDR3aa: ASSDRSTDTQY

v_gene: TRBV5-1
CDR3aa: ASSLEQGASYEQY

v_gene: TRBV14
CDR3aa: ASSRVVSSYNEQF

v_gene: TRBV10-3
CDR3aa: AISESGSYEQY

v_gene: TRBV4-1
CDR3aa: ASSTDRSDWAKNIQY

v_gene: TRBV20-1
CDR3aa: SARGTSGRAGTDTQY

v_gene: TRBV24-1
CDR3aa: ATSERTSGRSTDTQY

v_gene: TRBV5-1
CDR3aa: ATTPGWDTGELF

v_gene: TRBV7-9
CDR3aa: ASSLGRGRRTEAF